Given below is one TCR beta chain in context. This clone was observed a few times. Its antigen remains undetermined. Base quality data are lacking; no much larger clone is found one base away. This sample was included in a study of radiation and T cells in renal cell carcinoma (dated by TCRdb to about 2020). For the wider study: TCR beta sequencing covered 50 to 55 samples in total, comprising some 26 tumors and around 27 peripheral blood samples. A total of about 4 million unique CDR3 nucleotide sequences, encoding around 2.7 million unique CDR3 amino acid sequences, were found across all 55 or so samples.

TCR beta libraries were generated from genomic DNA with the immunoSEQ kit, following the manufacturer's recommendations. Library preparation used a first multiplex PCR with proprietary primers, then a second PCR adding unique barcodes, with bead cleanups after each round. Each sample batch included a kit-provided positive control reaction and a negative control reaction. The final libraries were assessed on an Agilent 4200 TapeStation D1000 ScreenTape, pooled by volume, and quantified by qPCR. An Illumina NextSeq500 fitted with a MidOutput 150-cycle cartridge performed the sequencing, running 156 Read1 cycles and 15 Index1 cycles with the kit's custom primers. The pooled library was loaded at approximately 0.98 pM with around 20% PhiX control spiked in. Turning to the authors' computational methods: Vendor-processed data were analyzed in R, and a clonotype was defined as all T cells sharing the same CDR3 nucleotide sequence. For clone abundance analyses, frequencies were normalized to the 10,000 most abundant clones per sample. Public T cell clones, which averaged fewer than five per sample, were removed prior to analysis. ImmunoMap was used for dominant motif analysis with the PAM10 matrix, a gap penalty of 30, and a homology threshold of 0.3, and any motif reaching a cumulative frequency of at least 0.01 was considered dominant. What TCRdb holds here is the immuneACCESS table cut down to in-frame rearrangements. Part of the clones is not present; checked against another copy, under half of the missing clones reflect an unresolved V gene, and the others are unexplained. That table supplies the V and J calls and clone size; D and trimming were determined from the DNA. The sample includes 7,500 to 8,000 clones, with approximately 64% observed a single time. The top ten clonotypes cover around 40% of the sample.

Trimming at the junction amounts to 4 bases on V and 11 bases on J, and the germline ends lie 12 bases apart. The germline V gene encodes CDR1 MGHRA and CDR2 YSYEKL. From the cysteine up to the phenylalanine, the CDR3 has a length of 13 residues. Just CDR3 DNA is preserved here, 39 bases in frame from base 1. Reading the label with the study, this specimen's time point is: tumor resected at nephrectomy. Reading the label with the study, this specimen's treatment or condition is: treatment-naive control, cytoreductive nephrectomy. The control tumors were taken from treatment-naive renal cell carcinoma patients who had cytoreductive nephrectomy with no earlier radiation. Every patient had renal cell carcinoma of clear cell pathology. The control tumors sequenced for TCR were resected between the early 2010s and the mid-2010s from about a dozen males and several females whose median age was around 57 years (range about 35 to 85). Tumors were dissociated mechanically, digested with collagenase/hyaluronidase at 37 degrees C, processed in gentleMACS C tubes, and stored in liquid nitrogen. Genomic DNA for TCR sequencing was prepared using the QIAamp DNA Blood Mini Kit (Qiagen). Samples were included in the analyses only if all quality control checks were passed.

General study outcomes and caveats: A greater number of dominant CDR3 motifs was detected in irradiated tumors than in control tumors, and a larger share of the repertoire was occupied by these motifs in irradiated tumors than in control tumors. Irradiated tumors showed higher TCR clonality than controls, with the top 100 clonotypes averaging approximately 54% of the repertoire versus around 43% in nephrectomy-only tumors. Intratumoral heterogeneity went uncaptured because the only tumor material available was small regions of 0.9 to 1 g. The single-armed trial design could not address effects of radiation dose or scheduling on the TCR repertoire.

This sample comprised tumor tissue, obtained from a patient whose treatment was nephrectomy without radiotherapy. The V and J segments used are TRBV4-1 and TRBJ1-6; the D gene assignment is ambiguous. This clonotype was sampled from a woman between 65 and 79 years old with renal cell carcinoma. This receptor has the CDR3 CASSPSGRPPLHF. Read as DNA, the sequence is TGCGCCAGCAGCCCAAGCGGACGTCCACCCCTCCACTTT.